Here is one T cell receptor beta chain with its context. Its cognate antigen is unknown. The CDR3 loop spans 14 amino acids. In germline, CDR1 is MNHNS, CDR2 SASEGT. Trimming removed 2 bases from V and 1 base from J, with 8 bases in between. The method was immunoSEQ multiplex PCR; TCRdb's version includes in-frame clones alone and lacks a portion of them. The sample yields about 60,000 clones, 85% to 90% seen once. This specimen belongs to a study of T cells in localized non-small cell lung cancer. Findings of the study overall: Heterogeneity cannot be ruled out, as sequencing used one tumor region only. T cell clonality was highest in uninvolved adjacent lung, above tumor. When the top 100 tumor clones were examined, a median approximately 57 of them also appeared in the adjacent lung, which was paired and uninvolved. With higher T cell density in blood came longer overall survival.

This TCR was recovered from a woman aged 40 to 75 with stage I lung adenocarcinoma. Sequenced here: peripheral blood, sampled before any cancer treatment. The chain has TRBV6-1 and TRBJ1-1, with D tentatively TRBD1 (6 bases). The CDR3 spells CASSETQGNTEAFF. Written as DNA, the CDR3 is TGTGCCAGCAGTGAAACACAGGGGAACACTGAAGCTTTCTTT.